This T cell receptor beta chain came from a study of blood T cell repertoires in COVID-19 (dated by TCRdb to between 2020 and 2021). Notes on the research overall: Samples from collaborators originated in the United States, Italy and Spain and spanned both the acute and convalescent phases of COVID-19. The material from the prospective study consisted of cDNA or gDNA derived from T cells, B-cell-depleted T cells, or PBMCs. Subjects who had been exposed to COVID-19, were actively infected with it, or had recovered from it provided the deeply sampled blood TCRbeta repertoires that made up the dataset. The repertoires were released in a freely available public database meant as a resource for research on the immune response to SARS-CoV-2. The samples were drawn from two sources: the first 160 participants of the ongoing ImmuneRACE study, and 1,000 to 1,500 subjects contributed by 6 global collaborators. A de-identified subject ID, COVID-19 status, age in years and sex were almost always included in the sample metadata. Where available, HLA class I and class II types were taken from metadata supplied by the sample provider and were not determined by assay-based typing.

Concerning this clone itself: The clone's antigen remains unknown. There are no base qualities to consult, and no much larger clone falls within one base.

V and J are truncated by 2 bases and 5 bases respectively, leaving an intervening sequence of 11 bases. Spanning cysteine to phenylalanine, the CDR3 consists of 14 amino acids. Only the CDR3 DNA is retained, 42 bases long and in frame from the first base. CDR1 and CDR2 are drawn from the germline V gene (reference sequence): SEHNR, FQNEAQ. Study-wide findings and limitations: How much clinical and demographic metadata was included differed by source and by participant, and the metadata was provided uncurated.

Each collaborating institution followed its own protocols to collect whole blood in K2EDTA tubes. For TCRbeta analysis, collaborators shipped samples as frozen whole blood, isolated PBMCs, or DNA extracted from either of those sample types. The immunoSEQ Assay, a bias-controlled multiplex PCR, was used to amplify TCRbeta CDR3 regions from genomic DNA. The authors processed their data as follows. Nucleated cell counts per sample were estimated from amplification of reference gene primers within the assay. To quantify the absolute abundance of each unique TCRbeta CDR3 rearrangement, sequence reads were collapsed and filtered. For each sample, productive Simpson clonality was calculated as the square root of Simpson's diversity index over productive rearrangements. TCRdb mirrors the immuneACCESS table, restricted to in-frame sequences. Some clones are absent from its copies; in checked studies, under half trace to an unresolved V gene, and the reason for the others is unknown. V and J calls and clone size come straight from that table; D and trimming were deduced from the DNA. This sample has about 130,000 clones in its table, and around 86% of those were observed once. About a tenth of the sample is taken by the ten largest.

The chain couples TRBV7-9 to TRBJ2-3, and the D gene may be TRBD2, 6 bases matching. The TCR originated in a man aged 40-49 years with active or convalescent COVID-19. Sample: peripheral blood. CDR3 protein: CASSLLLGGDTQYF. The nucleotide sequence reads TGTGCCAGCAGCTTATTGTTGGGGGGAGATACGCAGTATTTT.